The text below deals with one T cell receptor (beta chain). Antigen specificity is unknown. The CDR3 extends over 16 amino acids. Germline CDR1 and CDR2: SGHAT and FQNNGV. V gave up 3 bases and J gave up 2 bases; unmatched junction bases: 8. The material for each subset, its genomic DNA, was split evenly across several immunoSEQ plates. The method was immunoSEQ multiplex PCR; TCRdb's version includes in-frame clones alone and lacks a portion of them. This table holds about 2.4 million clones, around nine tenths found once. The data were taken from a study of shared clonotypes between healthy human individuals. Study context: CD8 memory received one plate per donor, CD8 naive two, CD4 memory three and CD4 naive three.

Study-wide findings and caveats: Relative to clonotypes present in all four donors, those not shared had lower generation probabilities.

This receptor was identified in a young man in good health. The chain couples TRBV11-2 to TRBJ2-7, with 9 nucleotides matching TRBD2. Sequencing used naive CD4+ T cells sorted from blood. Subset noted: CD45RA+ positively selected. This chain's CDR3 is CASSFSGGKQTYEQYF. DNA of the CDR3: TGTGCCAGCAGCTTTAGCGGGGGAAAGCAGACCTACGAGCAGTACTTC.